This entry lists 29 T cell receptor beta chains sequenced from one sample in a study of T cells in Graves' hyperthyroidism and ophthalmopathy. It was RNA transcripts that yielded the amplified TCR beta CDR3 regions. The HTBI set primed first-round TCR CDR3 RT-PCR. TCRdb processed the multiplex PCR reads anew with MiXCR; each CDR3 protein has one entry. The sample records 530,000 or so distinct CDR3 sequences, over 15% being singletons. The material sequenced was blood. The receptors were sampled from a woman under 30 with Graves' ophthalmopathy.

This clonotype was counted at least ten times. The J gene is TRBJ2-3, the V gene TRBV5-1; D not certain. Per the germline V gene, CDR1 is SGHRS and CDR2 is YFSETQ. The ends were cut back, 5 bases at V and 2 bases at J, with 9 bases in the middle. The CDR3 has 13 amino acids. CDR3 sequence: CASSGRITDTQYF. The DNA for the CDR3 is TGCGCCAGCAGTGGAAGAATCACAGATACGCAGTATTTT.

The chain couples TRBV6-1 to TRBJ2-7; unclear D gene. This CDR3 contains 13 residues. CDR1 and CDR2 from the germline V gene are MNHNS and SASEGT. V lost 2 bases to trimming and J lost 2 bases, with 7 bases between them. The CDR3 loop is CASSENGPYEQYF. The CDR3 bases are TGTGCCAGCAGTGAAAACGGCCCCTACGAGCAGTACTTC.

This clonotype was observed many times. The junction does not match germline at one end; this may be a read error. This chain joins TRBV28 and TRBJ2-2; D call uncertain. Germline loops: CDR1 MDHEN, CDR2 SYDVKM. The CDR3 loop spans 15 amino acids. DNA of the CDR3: TGTGCCAGCAGTTTTCGGACGCGGAACGCCGGGGAGCTGTTTTTT. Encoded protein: CASSFRTRNAGELFF.

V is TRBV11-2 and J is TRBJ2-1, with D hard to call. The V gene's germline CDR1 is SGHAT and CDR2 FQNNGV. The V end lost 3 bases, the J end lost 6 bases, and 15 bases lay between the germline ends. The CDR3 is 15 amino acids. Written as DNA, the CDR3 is TGTGCCAGCAGCTTCTGGGAAGGCCTGGCCAATGAGCAGTTCTTC. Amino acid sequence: CASSFWEGLANEQFF.

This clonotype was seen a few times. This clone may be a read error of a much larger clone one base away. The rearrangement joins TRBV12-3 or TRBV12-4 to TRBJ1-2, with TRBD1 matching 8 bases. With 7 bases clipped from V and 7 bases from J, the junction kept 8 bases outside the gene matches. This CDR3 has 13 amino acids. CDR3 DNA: TGTGCCAGCACTCAGGACAGGGCCTGTGGCTACACCTTC. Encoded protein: CASTQDRACGYTF.

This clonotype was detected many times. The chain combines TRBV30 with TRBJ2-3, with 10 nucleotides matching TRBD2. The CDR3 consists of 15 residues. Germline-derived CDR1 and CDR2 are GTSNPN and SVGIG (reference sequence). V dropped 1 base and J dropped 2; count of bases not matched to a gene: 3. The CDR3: CAWSGTSGVTDTQYF. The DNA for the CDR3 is TGTGCCTGGAGTGGAACTAGCGGGGTCACAGATACGCAGTATTTT.

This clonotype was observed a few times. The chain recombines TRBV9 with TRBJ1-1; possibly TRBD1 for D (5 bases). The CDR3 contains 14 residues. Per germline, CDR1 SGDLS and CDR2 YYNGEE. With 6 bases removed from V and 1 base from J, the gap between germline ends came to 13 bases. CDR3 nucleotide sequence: TGTGCCAGCACCTTCAGGGCCGAGAACACTGAAGCTTTCTTT. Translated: CASTFRAENTEAFF.

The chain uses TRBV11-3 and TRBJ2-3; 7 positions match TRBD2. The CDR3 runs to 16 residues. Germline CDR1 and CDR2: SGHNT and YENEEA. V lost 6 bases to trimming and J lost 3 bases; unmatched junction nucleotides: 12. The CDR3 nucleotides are TGTGCCAGCAGTTCCGCCGGGACTACAGCAACAGATACGCAGTATTTT. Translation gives CASSSAGTTATDTQYF.

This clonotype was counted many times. Here the CDR3 DNA reads TGTGCCAGCAGCTTAAGGCCGGAAGGGCACCGCAATCAGCCCCAGCATTTT. Residues: CASSLRPEGHRNQPQHF. The J gene is TRBJ1-5, the V gene TRBV7-8; D remains unclear. The germline V gene encodes CDR1 SGHVS and CDR2 FQNEAQ. This CDR3 spans 17 amino acids. Trimming shortened V by 2 bases and J by 2 bases, and 16 bases separated the two germline ends.

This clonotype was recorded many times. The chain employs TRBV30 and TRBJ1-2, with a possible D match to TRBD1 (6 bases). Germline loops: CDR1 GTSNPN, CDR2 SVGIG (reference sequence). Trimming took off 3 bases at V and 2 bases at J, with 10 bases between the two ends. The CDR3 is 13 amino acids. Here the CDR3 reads CAWRKTGNYGYTF. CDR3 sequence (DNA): TGTGCCTGGAGGAAAACAGGGAACTATGGCTACACCTTC.

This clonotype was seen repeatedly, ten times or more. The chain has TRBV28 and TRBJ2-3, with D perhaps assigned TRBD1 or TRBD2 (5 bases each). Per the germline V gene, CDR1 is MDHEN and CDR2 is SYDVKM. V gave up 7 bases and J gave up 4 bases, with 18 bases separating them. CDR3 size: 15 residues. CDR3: CASNSFWLGADTQYF. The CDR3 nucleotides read TGTGCCAGCAATTCATTCTGGCTGGGGGCAGATACGCAGTATTTT.

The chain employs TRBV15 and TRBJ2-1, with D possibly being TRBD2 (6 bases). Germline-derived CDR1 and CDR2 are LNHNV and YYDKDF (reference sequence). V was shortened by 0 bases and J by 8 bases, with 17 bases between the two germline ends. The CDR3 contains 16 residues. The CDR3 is CATSRDHGGSWDEQFF. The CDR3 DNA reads TGTGCCACCAGCAGAGATCATGGGGGGAGCTGGGATGAGCAGTTCTTC.

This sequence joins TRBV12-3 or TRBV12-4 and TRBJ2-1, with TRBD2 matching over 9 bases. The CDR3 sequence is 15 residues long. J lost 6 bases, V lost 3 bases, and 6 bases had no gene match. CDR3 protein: CASSFGGTSSNEQFF. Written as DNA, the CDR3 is TGTGCCAGCAGTTTCGGGGGGACTAGCTCCAATGAGCAGTTCTTC.

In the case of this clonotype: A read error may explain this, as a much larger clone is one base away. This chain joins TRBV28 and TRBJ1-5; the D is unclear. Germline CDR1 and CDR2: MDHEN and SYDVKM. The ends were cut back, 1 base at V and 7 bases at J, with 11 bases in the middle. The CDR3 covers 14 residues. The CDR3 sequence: CASSLSWGSQPQHF. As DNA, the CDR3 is TGTGCCAGCAGTTTATCGTGGGGAAGCCAGCCCCAGCATTTT.

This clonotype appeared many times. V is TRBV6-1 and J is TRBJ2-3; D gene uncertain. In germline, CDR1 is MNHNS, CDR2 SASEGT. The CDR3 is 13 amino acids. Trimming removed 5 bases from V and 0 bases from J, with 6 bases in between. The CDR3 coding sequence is TGTGCCAGCAGTTATGCCAGCACAGATACGCAGTATTTT. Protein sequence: CASSYASTDTQYF.

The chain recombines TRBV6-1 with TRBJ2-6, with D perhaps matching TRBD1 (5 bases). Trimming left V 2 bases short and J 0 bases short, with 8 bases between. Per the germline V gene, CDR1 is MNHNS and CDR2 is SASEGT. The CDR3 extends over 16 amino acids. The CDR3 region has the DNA TGTGCCAGCAGTGAAACAGGATACTCTGGGGCCAACGTCCTGACTTTC. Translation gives CASSETGYSGANVLTF.

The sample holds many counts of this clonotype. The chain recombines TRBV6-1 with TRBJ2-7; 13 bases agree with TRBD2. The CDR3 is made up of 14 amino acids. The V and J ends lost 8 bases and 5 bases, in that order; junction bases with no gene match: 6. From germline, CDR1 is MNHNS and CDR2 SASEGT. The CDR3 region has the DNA TGTGCCAGCGGGGGACTAGCGGGATCCCACGAGCAGTACTTC. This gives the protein CASGGLAGSHEQYF.

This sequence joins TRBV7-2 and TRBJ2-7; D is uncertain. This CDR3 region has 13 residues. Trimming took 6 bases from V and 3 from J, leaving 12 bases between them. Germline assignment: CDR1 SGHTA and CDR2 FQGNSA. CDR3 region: CASRPPGVYEQYF. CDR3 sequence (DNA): TGTGCCAGCAGGCCCCCCGGCGTCTACGAGCAGTACTTC.

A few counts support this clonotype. CDR3: CATSRVGIAGNTIYF. The CDR3 region has the DNA TGTGCCACCAGCAGAGTTGGGATAGCTGGAAACACCATATATTTT. The V gene is TRBV15, the J gene TRBJ1-3; D is ambiguous. V lost 1 base and J lost 2, with 9 bases in between. The CDR3 is made up of 15 amino acids. The germline V gene has CDR1 LNHNV and CDR2 YYDKDF (reference sequence).

The CDR3 sequence: CSARVPNSDTQYF. CDR3 DNA: TGCAGTGCTAGAGTCCCCAACTCAGATACGCAGTATTTT. The V and J genes are TRBV20-1 and TRBJ2-3, with D unclear. The CDR3 loop spans 13 amino acids. Trimming stripped 1 base from V and 4 bases from J, with 9 bases between. Per the germline V gene, CDR1 is DFQATT and CDR2 is SNEGSKA (reference sequence).

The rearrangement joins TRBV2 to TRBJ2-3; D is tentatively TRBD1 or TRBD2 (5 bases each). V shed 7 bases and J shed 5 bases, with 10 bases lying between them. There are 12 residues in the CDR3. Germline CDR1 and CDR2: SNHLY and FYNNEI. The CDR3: CASMRGGDTQYF. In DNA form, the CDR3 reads TGTGCCAGCATGAGGGGCGGAGATACGCAGTATTTT.

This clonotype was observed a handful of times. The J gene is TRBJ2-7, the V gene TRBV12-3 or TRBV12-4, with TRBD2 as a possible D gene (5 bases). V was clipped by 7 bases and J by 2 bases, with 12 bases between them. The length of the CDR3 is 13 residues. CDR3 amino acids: CASNGGPTYEQYF. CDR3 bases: TGTGCCAGCAACGGAGGACCAACCTACGAGCAGTACTTC.

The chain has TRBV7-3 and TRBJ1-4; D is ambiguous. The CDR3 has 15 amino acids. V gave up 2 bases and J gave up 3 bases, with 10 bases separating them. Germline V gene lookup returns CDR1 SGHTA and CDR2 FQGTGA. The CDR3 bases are TGTGCCAGCAGCTTACGAGAGGGATCTAATGAAAAACTGTTTTTT. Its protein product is CASSLREGSNEKLFF.

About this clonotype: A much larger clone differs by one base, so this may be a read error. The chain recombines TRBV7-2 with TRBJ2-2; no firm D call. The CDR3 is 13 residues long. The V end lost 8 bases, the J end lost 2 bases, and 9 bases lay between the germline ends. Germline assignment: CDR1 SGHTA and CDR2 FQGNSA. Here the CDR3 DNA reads TGTGCCAGCGGCTACGGAAACACCGGGGAGCTGTTTTTT. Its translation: CASGYGNTGELFF.

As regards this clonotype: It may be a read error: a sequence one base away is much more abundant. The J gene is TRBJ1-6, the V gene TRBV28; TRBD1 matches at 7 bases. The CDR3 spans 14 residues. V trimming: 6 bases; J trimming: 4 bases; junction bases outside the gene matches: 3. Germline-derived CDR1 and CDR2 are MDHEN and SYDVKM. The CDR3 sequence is CASSPTGYNSPLHF. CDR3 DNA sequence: TGTGCCAGCAGCCCGACAGGGTATAATTCACCCCTCCACTTT.

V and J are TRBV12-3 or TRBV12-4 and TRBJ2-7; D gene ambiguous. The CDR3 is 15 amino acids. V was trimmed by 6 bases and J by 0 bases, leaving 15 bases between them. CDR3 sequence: CASSPIGQISYEQYF. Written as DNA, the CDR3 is TGTGCCAGCAGCCCAATTGGGCAGATCTCCTACGAGCAGTACTTC.

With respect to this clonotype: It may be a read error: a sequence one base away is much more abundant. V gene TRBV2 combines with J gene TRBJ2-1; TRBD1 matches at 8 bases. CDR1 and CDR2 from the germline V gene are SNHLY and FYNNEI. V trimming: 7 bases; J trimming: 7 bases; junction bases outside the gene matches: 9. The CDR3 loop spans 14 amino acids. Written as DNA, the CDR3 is TGTGCCAGCATTTATGAATACAGGGGGAATGAGCAGTTCTTC. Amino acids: CASIYEYRGNEQFF.

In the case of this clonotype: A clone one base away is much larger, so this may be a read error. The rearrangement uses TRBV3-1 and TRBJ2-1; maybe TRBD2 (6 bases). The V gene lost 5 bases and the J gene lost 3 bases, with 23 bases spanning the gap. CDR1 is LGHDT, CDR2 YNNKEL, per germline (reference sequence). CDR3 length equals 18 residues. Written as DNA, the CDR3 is TGTGCCAGCAGCTCTACCGCAATAGCGGAGGCCAACTACAATGAGCAGTTCTTC. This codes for CASSSTAIAEANYNEQFF.

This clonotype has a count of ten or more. CDR3 in amino acids: CSASRHPKDYGYTF. In DNA form, the CDR3 reads TGCAGTGCTAGCCGACACCCGAAGGACTATGGCTACACCTTC. The rearrangement joins TRBV20-1 to TRBJ1-2; no clear D. The CDR3 contains 14 residues. Trimming pared 3 bases from V and 3 bases from J, leaving 14 bases between. Germline V gene lookup returns CDR1 DFQATT and CDR2 SNEGSKA (reference sequence).